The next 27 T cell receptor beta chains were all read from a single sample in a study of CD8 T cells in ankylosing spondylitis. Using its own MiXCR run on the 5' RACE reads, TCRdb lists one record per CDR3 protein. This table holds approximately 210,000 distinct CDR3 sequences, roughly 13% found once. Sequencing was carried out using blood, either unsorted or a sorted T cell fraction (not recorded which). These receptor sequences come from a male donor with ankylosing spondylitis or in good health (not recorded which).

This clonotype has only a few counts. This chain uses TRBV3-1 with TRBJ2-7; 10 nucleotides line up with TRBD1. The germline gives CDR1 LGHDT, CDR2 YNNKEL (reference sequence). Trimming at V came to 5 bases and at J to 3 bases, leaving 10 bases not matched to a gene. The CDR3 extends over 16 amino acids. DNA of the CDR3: TGTGCCAGCAGCATAGGGACAGGGGCACTCTTCTACGAGCAGTACTTC. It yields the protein CASSIGTGALFYEQYF.

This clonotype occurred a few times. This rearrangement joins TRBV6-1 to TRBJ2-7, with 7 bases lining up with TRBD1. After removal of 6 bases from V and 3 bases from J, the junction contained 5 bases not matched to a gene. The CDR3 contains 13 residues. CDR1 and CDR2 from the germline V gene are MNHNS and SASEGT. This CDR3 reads CASRDRVGYEQYF. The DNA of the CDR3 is TGTGCCAGCAGAGACAGGGTCGGCTACGAGCAGTACTTC.

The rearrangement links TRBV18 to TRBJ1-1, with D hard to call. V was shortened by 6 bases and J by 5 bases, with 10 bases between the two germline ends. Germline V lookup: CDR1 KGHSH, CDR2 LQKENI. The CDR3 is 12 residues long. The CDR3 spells CASSPTDTEAFF. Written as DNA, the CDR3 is TGTGCCAGCTCTCCGACCGATACTGAAGCTTTCTTT.

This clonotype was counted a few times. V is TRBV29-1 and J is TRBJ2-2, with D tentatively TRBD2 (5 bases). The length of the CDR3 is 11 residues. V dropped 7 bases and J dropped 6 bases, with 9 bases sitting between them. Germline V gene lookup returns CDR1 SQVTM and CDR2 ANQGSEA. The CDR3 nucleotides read TGCAGCGCCCTGGGAGCCGGGGAGCTGTTTTTT. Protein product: CSALGAGELFF.

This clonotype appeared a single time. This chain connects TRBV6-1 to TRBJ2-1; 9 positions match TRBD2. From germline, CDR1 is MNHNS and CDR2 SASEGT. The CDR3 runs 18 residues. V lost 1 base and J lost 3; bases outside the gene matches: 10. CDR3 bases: TGTGCCAGCAGTGAAGAGACTAGCGGCCCGCTATTCTACAATGAGCAGTTCTTC. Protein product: CASSEETSGPLFYNEQFF.

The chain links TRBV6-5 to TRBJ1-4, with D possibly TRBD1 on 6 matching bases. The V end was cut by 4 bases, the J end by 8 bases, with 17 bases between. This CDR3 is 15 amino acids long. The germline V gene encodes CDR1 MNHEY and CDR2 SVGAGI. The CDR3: CASSLPTGSSEKLFF. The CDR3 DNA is TGTGCCAGCAGTTTACCGACAGGTTCAAGCGAAAAACTGTTTTTT.

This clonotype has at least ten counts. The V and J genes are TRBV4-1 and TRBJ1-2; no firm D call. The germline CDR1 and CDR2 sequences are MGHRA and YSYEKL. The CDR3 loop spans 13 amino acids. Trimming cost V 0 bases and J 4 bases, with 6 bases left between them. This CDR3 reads CASSQDYSYGYTF. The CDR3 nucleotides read TGCGCCAGCAGCCAAGATTACAGCTATGGCTACACCTTC.

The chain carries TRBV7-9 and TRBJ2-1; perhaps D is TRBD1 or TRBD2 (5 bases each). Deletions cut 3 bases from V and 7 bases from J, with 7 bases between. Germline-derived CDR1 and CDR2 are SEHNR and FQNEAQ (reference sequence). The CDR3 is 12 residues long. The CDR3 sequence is CASSFEGNEQFF. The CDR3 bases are TGTGCCAGCAGCTTCGAGGGGAATGAGCAGTTCTTC.

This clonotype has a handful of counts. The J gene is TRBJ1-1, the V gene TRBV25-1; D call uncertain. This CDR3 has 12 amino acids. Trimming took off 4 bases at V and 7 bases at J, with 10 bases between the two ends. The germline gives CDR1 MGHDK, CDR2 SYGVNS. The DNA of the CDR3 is TGTGCCAGCAGTGGAAGCCGCCTTGAAGCTTTCTTT. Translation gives CASSGSRLEAFF.

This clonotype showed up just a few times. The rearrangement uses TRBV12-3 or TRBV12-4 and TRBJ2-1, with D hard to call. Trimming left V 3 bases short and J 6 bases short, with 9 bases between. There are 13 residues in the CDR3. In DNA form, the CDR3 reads TGTGCCAGCAGTTTTTACAACTCCAATGAGCAGTTCTTC. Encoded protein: CASSFYNSNEQFF.

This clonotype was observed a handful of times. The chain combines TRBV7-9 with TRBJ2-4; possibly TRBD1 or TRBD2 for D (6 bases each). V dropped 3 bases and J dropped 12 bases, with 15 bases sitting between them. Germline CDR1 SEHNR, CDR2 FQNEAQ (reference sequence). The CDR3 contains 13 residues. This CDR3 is CASSFPGAVDQYF. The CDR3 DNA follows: TGTGCCAGCAGCTTCCCGGGGGCTGTTGATCAGTACTTC.

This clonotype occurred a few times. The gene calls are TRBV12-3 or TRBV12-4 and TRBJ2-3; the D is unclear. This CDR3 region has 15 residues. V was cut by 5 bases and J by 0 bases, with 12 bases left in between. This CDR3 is CASSHRRVSTDTQYF. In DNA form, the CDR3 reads TGTGCCAGCAGTCATAGACGCGTTAGCACAGATACGCAGTATTTT.

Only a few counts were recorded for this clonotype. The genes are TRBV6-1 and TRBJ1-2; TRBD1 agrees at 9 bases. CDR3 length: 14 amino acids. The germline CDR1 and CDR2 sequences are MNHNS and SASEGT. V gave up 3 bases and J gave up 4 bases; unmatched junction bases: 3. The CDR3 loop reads CASSDPDRGYGYTF. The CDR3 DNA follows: TGTGCCAGCAGTGATCCGGACAGGGGCTATGGCTACACCTTC.

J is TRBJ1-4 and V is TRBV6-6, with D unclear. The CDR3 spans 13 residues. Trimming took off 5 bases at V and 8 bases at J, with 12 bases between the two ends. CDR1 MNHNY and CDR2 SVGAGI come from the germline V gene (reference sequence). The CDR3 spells CASSTFGSEKLFF. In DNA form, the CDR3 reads TGTGCCAGCAGTACCTTTGGGAGCGAAAAACTGTTTTTT.

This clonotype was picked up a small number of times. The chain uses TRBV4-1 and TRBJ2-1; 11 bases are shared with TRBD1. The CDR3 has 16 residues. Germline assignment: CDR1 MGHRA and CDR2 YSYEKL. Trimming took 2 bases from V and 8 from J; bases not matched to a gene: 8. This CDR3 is CASSQPDRGRDDEQFF. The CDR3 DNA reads TGCGCCAGCAGCCAACCGGACAGGGGGCGGGATGATGAGCAGTTCTTC.

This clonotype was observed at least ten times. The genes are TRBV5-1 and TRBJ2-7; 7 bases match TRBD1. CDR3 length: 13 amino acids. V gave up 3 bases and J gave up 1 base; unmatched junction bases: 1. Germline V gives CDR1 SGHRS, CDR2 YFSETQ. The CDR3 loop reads CASSWDRSYEQYF. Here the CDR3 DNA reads TGCGCCAGCAGCTGGGACAGATCCTACGAGCAGTACTTC.

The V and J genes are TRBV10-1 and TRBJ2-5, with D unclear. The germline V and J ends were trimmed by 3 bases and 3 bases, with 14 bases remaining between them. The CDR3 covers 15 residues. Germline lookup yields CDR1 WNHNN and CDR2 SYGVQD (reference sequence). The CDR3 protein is CASSETRGWEETQYF. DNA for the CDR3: TGCGCCAGCAGTGAAACTCGTGGGTGGGAAGAGACCCAGTACTTC.

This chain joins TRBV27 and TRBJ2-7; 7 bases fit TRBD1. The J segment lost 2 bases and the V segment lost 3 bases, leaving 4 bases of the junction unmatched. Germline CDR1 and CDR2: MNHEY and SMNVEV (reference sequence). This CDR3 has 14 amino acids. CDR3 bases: TGTGCCAGCAGTTTTTCCGGGACAGCCTACGAGCAGTACTTC. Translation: CASSFSGTAYEQYF.

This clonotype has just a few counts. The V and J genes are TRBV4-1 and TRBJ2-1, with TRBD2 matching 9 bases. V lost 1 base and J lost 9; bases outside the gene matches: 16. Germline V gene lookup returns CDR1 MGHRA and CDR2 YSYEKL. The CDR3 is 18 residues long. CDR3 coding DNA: TGCGCCAGCAGCCAAGGGGGTAGCGGGGGCCTCCGTCTAGGTGAGCAGTTCTTC. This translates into CASSQGGSGGLRLGEQFF.

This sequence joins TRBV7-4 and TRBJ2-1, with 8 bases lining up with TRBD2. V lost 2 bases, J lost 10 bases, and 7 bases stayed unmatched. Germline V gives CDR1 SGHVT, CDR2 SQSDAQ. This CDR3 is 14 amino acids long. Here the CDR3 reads CASSLRGLVREQFF. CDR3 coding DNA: TGTGCCAGCAGCTTAAGGGGACTAGTCCGGGAGCAGTTCTTC.

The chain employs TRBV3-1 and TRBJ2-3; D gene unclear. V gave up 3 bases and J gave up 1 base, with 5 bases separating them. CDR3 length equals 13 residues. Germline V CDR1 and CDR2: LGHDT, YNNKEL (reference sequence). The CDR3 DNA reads TGTGCCAGCAGCCAGGGCCGCACAGATACGCAGTATTTT. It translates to CASSQGRTDTQYF.

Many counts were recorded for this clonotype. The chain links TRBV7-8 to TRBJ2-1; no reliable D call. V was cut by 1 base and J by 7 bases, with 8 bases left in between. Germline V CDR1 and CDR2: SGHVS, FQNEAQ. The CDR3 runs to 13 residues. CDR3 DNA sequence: TGTGCCAGCAGCTTAGATACTGGGAATGAGCAGTTCTTC. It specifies CASSLDTGNEQFF. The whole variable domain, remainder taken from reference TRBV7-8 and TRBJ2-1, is GAGVSQSPRYKVAKRGQDVALRCDPISGHVSLFWYQQALGQGPEFLTYFQNEAQLDKSGLPSDRFFAERPEGSVSTLKIQRTQQEDSAVYLCASSLDTGNEQFFGPGTRLTVL.

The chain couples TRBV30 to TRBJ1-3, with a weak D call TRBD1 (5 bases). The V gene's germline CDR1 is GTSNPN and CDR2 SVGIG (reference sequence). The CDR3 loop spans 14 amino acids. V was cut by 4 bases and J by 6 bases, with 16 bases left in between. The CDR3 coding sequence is TGTGCCTGGACTGAGGGGTTCGGGGTAAACACCATATATTTT. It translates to CAWTEGFGVNTIYF.

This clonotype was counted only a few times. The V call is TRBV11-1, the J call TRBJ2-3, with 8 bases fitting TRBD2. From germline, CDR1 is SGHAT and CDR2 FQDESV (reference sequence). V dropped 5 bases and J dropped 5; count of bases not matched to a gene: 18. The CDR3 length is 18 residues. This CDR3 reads CASSLLWPDGRAVDTQYF. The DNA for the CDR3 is TGTGCCAGCAGCCTCCTCTGGCCAGACGGGAGGGCCGTAGATACGCAGTATTTT.

DNA of the CDR3: TGTGCCAGCAGTTTAGGGGGTTACCAGCCCCAGCATTTT. Translating it yields CASSLGGYQPQHF. V and J are TRBV12-3 or TRBV12-4 and TRBJ1-5; D gene unclear. This CDR3 contains 13 residues. Between the trimmed V and J ends, which lost 1 base and 7 bases, there was a span of 8 bases.

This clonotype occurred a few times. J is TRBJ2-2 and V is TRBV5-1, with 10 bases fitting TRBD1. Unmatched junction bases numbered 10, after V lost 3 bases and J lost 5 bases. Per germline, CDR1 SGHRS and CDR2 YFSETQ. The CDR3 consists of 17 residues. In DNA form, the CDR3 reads TGCGCCAGCAGCTCCTTGGCCGGGACAGGGGATACCGGGGAGCTGTTTTTT. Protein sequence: CASSSLAGTGDTGELFF. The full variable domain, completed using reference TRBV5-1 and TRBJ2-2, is KAGVTQTPRYLIKTRGQQVTLSCSPISGHRSVSWYQQTPGQGLQFLFEYFSETQRNKGNFPGRFSGRQFSNSRSEMNVSTLELGDSALYLCASSSLAGTGDTGELFFGEGSRLTVL.

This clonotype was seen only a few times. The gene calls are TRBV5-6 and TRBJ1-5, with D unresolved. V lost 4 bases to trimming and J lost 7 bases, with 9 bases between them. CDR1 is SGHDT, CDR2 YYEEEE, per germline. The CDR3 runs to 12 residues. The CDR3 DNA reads TGTGCCAGCAGCCCGCCTGTGCAGCCCCAGCATTTT. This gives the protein CASSPPVQPQHF.